Each of the 4 T cell receptor beta chains below was sequenced from the same sample in a study of shared clonotypes between healthy human individuals. Some clones are missing from TCRdb's copy, which holds only in-frame ones; the method was immunoSEQ multiplex PCR. The data show more than 2 million clones, with approximately 95% seen just once and around 0.13% held by the top ten. The sample comprised naive CD4+ T cells sorted from blood. This sample's subset: CD45RA+ positively selected. Receptors originate from a young man in good health.

The chain joins TRBV4-3 to TRBJ1-2, with TRBD1 identical over 9 bases. The V gene end was trimmed by 3 bases and the J gene end by 4 bases; junction bases not matched to a gene: 9. Germline V gene data show CDR1 as LGHNA and CDR2 as YSLEER. This CDR3 has 16 amino acids. CDR3 DNA sequence: TGCGCCAGCAGCCACGCCGCCGGGACAGGGTTCTATGGCTACACCTTC. Amino acid sequence: CASSHAAGTGFYGYTF.

The chain couples TRBV28 to TRBJ2-3, with D uncertain. The CDR3 loop spans 14 amino acids. V was pared by 3 bases and J by 1 base, with 8 bases between. Germline V gene lookup returns CDR1 MDHEN and CDR2 SYDVKM. The chain's CDR3 is CASSFAGRTDTQYF. In DNA, the CDR3 is TGTGCCAGCAGTTTCGCAGGACGCACAGATACGCAGTATTTT.

V and J are TRBV25-1 and TRBJ2-5, with 9 bases lining up with TRBD2. There are 17 residues in the CDR3. The V gene end was trimmed by 7 bases and the J gene end by 2 bases; junction bases not matched to a gene: 14. Germline V gene lookup returns CDR1 MGHDK and CDR2 SYGVNS. CDR3 protein: CASTRLAGMGGQETQYF. CDR3 coding DNA: TGTGCCAGCACCCGGCTAGCGGGAATGGGGGGGCAAGAGACCCAGTACTTC.

This clone came up a few times. The rearrangement joins TRBV12-2 to TRBJ1-2. TRBV12-2 is termed a pseudogene. The CDR3 is made up of 13 amino acids. The DNA for the CDR3 is TGTGCAAGTCGGCCTAAGGACGTCACTGGCTACACCTTC. Its translation is CASRPKDVTGYTF.